This record looks at one TCR beta chain sequence and its context. This record belongs to a study of technical replicates of blood from several donors. Libraries were prepared by immunoSEQ multiplex PCR; TCRdb keeps only in-frame clonotypes and omits some of them. Seen here are 80,000 or so clones, about 98% observed once, and the top ten hold approximately 0.15%. The CDR3 is 15 residues long. Germline lookup yields CDR1 SEHNR and CDR2 FQNEAQ (reference sequence). V lost 4 bases, J lost 11 bases, and 12 bases stayed unmatched. J is TRBJ2-1 and V is TRBV7-9, with 9 bases lining up with TRBD2. The sequence derives from a human donor in good health. Sequences were obtained from T cells isolated from PBMCs. The CDR3 DNA is TGTGCCAGCAGCTCCGTCGGATTGAGCGGGGGGAAGCAGTTCTTC. Translating gives CASSSVGLSGGKQFF.